These 12 T cell receptor beta chains originate from one sample sequenced in a study of blood T cell repertoires in COVID-19. Assay: immunoSEQ multiplex PCR; the TCRdb copy retains only in-frame clones and omits some. The sample includes more than 200,000 clones, 86% of them seen just once. Sequencing used peripheral blood. The receptors derive from a woman in her 50s with acute or convalescent COVID-19.

The genes are TRBV18 and TRBJ2-7; 8 positions agree with TRBD1. The CDR3 runs 17 residues. Germline CDR1 is KGHSH and CDR2 is LQKENI. J gave up 0 bases and V 6 bases, and 13 bases lay outside the gene matches. The CDR3 region has the DNA TGTGCCAGCTCGACCCACCCGGGACAGGAAAGCTCCTACGAGCAGTACTTC. It translates to CASSTHPGQESSYEQYF.

The chain is built from TRBV5-4 and TRBJ2-1; D is possibly TRBD2 (6 bases). V was pared by 3 bases and J by 3 bases, with 13 bases between. Germline V gives CDR1 SGHNT, CDR2 YYREEE (reference sequence). This CDR3 is built from 15 residues. The CDR3 DNA reads TGTGCCAGCAGCTCCCCGGGACTCGACTACAATGAGCAGTTCTTC. This gives the protein CASSSPGLDYNEQFF.

This chain uses TRBV6-4 with TRBJ2-7; 7 positions match TRBD1. This CDR3 region has 17 residues. V lost 3 bases to trimming and J lost 1 base; unmatched junction nucleotides: 12. CDR1 and CDR2 from the germline V gene are MRHNA and SNTAGT. CDR3 protein: CASSEGQRPLRSYEQYF. DNA for the CDR3: TGTGCCAGCAGTGAGGGACAGAGACCCCTTAGGTCCTACGAGCAGTACTTC.

In its sample, this clone was seen a few times. The chain carries TRBV27 and TRBJ1-4; 9 bases line up with TRBD1. This CDR3 is 16 amino acids long. Per the germline V gene, CDR1 is MNHEY and CDR2 is SMNVEV (reference sequence). V was clipped by 6 bases and J by 0 bases; unmatched bases: 5. The CDR3 sequence: CASRVGQGPTNEKLFF. CDR3 bases: TGTGCCAGCAGGGTGGGACAGGGTCCAACTAATGAAAAACTGTTTTTT. The full variable domain, completed using reference TRBV27 and TRBJ1-4, is EAQVTQNPRYLITVTGKKLTVTCSQNMNHEYMSWYRQDPGLGLRQIYYSMNVEVTDKGDVPEGYKVSRKEKRNFPLILESPSPNQTSLYFCASRVGQGPTNEKLFFGSGTQLSVL.

The chain employs TRBV29-1 and TRBJ1-2; D call uncertain. This CDR3 contains 12 residues. Germline CDR1 is SQVTM and CDR2 is ANQGSEA. V was pared by 4 bases and J by 7 bases, with 13 bases between. The CDR3 sequence is CSVVTSEGGYTF. The CDR3 DNA reads TGCAGCGTTGTGACAAGTGAAGGTGGCTACACCTTC.

The chain joins TRBV24-1 to TRBJ1-3, with 9 bases identical to TRBD1. CDR3 length: 16 amino acids. Germline V lookup: CDR1 KGHDR, CDR2 SFDVKD. V dropped 4 bases and J dropped 2; count of bases not matched to a gene: 5. CDR3 amino acids: CATSDPGTGTGNTIYF. The CDR3, as DNA: TGTGCCACCAGTGACCCCGGGACAGGGACTGGAAACACCATATATTTT.

The chain joins TRBV19 to TRBJ1-6; possibly TRBD1 for D (6 bases). CDR3 length: 15 residues. Germline V gene lookup returns CDR1 LNHDA and CDR2 SQIVND (reference sequence). V was shortened by 1 base and J by 7 bases, with 11 bases between the two germline ends. The CDR3 DNA is TGTGCCAGTAGTATAGGGCGAGGGGGAAATTCACCCCTCCACTTT. Its translation is CASSIGRGGNSPLHF.

The CDR3 DNA reads as TGTGCCAGCAGTCCGGGACTAGCGGCCTTGGAGGAGCAGTTCTTC. As protein: CASSPGLAALEEQFF. V gene TRBV6-2 or TRBV6-3 combines with J gene TRBJ2-1; 11 nucleotides match TRBD2. V shed 5 bases and J 10 bases; nucleotides not matched to a gene: 10. CDR1 is MNHEY and CDR2 is SVGEGT in the germline V gene. The CDR3 spans 15 residues.

V and J are TRBV5-4 and TRBJ2-5; a weak D match, TRBD2 (7 bases). Germline V CDR1 and CDR2: SGHNT, YYREEE (reference sequence). This CDR3 has 14 residues. Deletions cut 4 bases from V and 2 bases from J, with 12 bases between. In nucleotides, the CDR3 is TGTGCCAGCAGCAGCGGGACACCTCAAGAGACCCAGTACTTC. Translation: CASSSGTPQETQYF.

This clone has only a few counts. V gene TRBV7-9 combines with J gene TRBJ2-3; D might be TRBD2 (5 bases). CDR1 and CDR2 from the germline V gene are SEHNR and FQNEAQ (reference sequence). V was cut by 5 bases and J by 0 bases, with 9 bases left in between. CDR3 length: 14 residues. The CDR3 sequence: CASSPGSSTDTQYF. In DNA, the CDR3 is TGTGCCAGCAGCCCGGGATCTAGCACAGATACGCAGTATTTT.

The table lists this clone with a count of one. The gene calls are TRBV4-1 and TRBJ2-2; TRBD1 is a possible D gene (5 bases). Per the germline V gene, CDR1 is MGHRA and CDR2 is YSYEKL. The CDR3 is 15 amino acids. The germline V and J ends were trimmed by 4 bases and 2 bases, with 11 bases remaining between them. CDR3 region: CASSRGAPNTGELFF. The CDR3 DNA reads as TGCGCCAGCAGCCGGGGCGCCCCAAACACCGGGGAGCTGTTTTTT.

V gene TRBV5-1 combines with J gene TRBJ2-5; 10 bases map to TRBD1. J lost 4 bases, V lost 3 bases, and 9 bases had no gene match. The germline V gene encodes CDR1 SGHRS and CDR2 YFSETQ. CDR3 length: 16 amino acids. The CDR3, as DNA: TGCGCCAGCAGCTCGGGAGTGACAGGGGGCTTAGAGACCCAGTACTTC. This translates into CASSSGVTGGLETQYF.